This entry is about one T cell receptor (beta chain). Its antigen is still unknown. The sample belongs to a study of blood T cells in healthy people across ages. Across the whole study: Researchers report that template switching captured about one barcoded beta molecule per two T cells.

Primers used in a second PCR of about 6 to 12 cycles were a sample-barcoded 5' primer and a J-beta primer mix. TCRdb reanalysed the 5' RACE reads using MiXCR and keeps one entry per CDR3 protein. The table includes about 830,000 distinct CDR3 sequences, less than 80% detected once. Total RNA was extracted at no less than 6 micrograms per sample. Between the trimmed V and J ends, which lost 5 bases and 7 bases, there was a span of 24 bases. The germline V gene has CDR1 DFQATT and CDR2 SNEGSKA (reference sequence). The CDR3 extends over 16 amino acids. The study, taken as a whole, reports: Greater diversity and more naive CD4+ cells were seen in long-lived donors than in aged donors. Observed TCR beta diversity per million T cells went down as age went up. This fall followed a roughly linear course with age.

This chain uses TRBV20-1 with TRBJ1-5, with unresolved D. The sample taken for sequencing was blood. This receptor was identified in a man aged 25-45 years in good health. CDR3 sequence reads: CSACGGQLLVPQPQHF. The CDR3 DNA reads TGCAGTGCTTGTGGAGGGCAGCTACTAGTTCCACAGCCCCAGCATTTT.